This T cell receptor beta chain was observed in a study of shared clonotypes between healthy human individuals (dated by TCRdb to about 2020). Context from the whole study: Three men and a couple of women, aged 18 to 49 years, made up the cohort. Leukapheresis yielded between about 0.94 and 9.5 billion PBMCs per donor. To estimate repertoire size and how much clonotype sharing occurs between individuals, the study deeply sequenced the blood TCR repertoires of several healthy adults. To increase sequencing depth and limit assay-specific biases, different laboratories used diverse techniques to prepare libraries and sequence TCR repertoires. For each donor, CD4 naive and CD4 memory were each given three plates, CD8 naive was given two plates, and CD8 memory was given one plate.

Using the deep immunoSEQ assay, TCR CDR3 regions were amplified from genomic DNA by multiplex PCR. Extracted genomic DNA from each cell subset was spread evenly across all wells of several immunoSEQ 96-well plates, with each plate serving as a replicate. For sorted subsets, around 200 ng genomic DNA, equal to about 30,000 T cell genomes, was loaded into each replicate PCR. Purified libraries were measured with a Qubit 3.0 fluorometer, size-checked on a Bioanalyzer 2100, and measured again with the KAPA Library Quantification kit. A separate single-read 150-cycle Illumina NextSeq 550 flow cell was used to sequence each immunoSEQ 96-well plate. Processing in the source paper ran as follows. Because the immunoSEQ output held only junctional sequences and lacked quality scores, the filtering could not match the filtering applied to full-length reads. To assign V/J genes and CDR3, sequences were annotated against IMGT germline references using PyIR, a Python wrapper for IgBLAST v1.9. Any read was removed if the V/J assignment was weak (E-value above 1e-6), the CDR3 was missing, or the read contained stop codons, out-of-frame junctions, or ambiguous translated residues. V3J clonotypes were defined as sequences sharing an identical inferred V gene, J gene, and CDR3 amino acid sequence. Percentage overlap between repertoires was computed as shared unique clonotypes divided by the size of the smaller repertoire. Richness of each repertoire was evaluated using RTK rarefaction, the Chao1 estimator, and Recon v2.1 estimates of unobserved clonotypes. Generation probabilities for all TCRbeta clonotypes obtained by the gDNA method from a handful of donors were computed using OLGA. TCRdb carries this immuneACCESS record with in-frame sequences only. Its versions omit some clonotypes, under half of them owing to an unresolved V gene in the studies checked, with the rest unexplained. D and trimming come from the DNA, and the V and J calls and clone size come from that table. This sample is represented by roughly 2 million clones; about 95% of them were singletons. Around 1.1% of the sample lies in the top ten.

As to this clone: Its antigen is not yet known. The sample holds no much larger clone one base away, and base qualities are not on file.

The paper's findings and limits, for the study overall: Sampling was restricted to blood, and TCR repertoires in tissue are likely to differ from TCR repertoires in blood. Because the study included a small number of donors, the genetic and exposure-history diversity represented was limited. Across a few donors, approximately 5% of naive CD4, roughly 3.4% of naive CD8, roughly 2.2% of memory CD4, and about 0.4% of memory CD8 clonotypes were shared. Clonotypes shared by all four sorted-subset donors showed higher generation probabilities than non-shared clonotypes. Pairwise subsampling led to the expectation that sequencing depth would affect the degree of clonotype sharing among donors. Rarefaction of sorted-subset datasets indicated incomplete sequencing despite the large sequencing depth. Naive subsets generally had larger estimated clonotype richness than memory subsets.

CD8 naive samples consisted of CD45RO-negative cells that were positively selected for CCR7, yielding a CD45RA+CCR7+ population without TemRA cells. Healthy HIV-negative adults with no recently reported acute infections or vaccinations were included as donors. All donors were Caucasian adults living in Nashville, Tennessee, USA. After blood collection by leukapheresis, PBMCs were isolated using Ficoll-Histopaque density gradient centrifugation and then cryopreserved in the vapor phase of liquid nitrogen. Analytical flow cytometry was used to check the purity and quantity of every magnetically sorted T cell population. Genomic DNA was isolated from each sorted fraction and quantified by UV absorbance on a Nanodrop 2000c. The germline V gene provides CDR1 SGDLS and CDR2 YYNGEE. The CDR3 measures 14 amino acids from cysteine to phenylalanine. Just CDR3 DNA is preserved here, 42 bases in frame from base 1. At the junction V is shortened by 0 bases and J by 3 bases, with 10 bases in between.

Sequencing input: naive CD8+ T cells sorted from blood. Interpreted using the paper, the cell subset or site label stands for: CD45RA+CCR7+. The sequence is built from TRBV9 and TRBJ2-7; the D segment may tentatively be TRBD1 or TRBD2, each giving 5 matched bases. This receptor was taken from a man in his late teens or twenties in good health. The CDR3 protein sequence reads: CASSVEGTYYEQYF. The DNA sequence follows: TGTGCCAGCAGCGTAGAGGGGACCTACTACGAGCAGTACTTC.